Shown below are 18 T cell receptor beta chains from a single sample sequenced in a study of control samples from healthy donors and cancer patients. Some clones are missing from TCRdb's copy, which holds only in-frame ones; the method was immunoSEQ multiplex PCR. This table has approximately 52,000 clones, about 85% appearing once. The sequenced sample consisted of PBMCs. These TCRs come from a man in his sixties with head and neck cancer.

V gene TRBV4-1 combines with J gene TRBJ2-5; 12 positions match TRBD2. Trimming removed 0 bases from V and 3 bases from J; junction bases left unmatched: 5. The CDR3 loop spans 17 amino acids. Germline values: CDR1 MGHRA, CDR2 YSYEKL. CDR3 sequence: CASSQDPGLAGEETQYF. CDR3 DNA sequence: TGCGCCAGCAGCCAAGATCCGGGACTAGCGGGTGAAGAGACCCAGTACTTC.

The V gene is TRBV18, the J gene TRBJ2-2; 8 bases match TRBD1. The V gene end was trimmed by 4 bases and the J gene end by 0 bases; junction bases not matched to a gene: 4. The germline V gene encodes CDR1 KGHSH and CDR2 LQKENI. The length of the CDR3 is 16 residues. Here the CDR3 reads CASSLGQGSNTGELFF. In DNA form, the CDR3 reads TGTGCCAGCTCACTAGGACAGGGTTCGAACACCGGGGAGCTGTTTTTT.

The J gene is TRBJ2-1, the V gene TRBV19; no reliable D call. V was pared by 5 bases and J by 2 bases, with 13 bases between. The CDR3 spans 15 residues. Per germline, CDR1 LNHDA and CDR2 SQIVND (reference sequence). CDR3 residues: CASSSDSSAYNEQFF. CDR3 nucleotide sequence: TGTGCCAGTAGTTCAGATAGCTCAGCCTACAATGAGCAGTTCTTC. The variable domain in full, completed from reference TRBV19 and TRBJ2-1, reads DGGITQSPKYLFRKEGQNVTLSCEQNLNHDAMYWYRQDPGQGLRLIYYSQIVNDFQKGDIAEGYSVSREKKESFPLTVTSAQKNPTAFYLCASSSDSSAYNEQFFGPGTRLTVL.

The chain uses TRBV5-1 and TRBJ2-3; possibly TRBD2 for D (5 bases). V lost 3 bases to trimming and J lost 1 base, with 12 bases between them. CDR1 and CDR2 (germline): SGHRS, YFSETQ. The CDR3 consists of 15 residues. CDR3 nucleotides: TGCGCCAGCAGCTGGCAGTTCGGGGGCACAGATACGCAGTATTTT. It codes for CASSWQFGGTDTQYF.

The V and J genes are TRBV6-5 and TRBJ1-4; D is ambiguous. Germline assignment: CDR1 MNHEY and CDR2 SVGAGI. The CDR3 totals 14 residues. The V end lost 0 bases, the J end lost 8 bases, and 10 bases lay between the germline ends. CDR3 DNA: TGTGCCAGCAGTTACTCGACTATGGTAGAAAAACTGTTTTTT. This codes for CASSYSTMVEKLFF.

The chain employs TRBV5-1 and TRBJ2-6, with D perhaps TRBD2 (5 bases). Germline V gene lookup returns CDR1 SGHRS and CDR2 YFSETQ. V was clipped by 5 bases and J by 0 bases, with 12 bases between them. This CDR3 is 16 amino acids long. The CDR3 region is CASSRGGGSGANVLTF. As DNA, the CDR3 is TGCGCCAGCAGTCGGGGTGGCGGCTCTGGGGCCAACGTCCTGACTTTC.

V and J are TRBV30 and TRBJ1-4; D perhaps matches TRBD1 (6 bases). The V end lost 2 bases, the J end lost 13 bases, and 14 bases lay between the germline ends. CDR1 and CDR2 from the germline V gene are GTSNPN and SVGIG (reference sequence). CDR3 size: 12 residues. The CDR3 here is CAWSSEQGVLFF. The CDR3 DNA follows: TGTGCCTGGAGTTCAGAACAGGGTGTACTGTTTTTT.

CDR3 loop: CASSPRVRTGNYEQYF. CDR3 coding DNA: TGTGCCAGCAGCCCCCGTGTCAGGACAGGAAACTACGAGCAGTACTTC. The chain combines TRBV7-8 with TRBJ2-7; 7 positions match TRBD1. From germline, CDR1 is SGHVS and CDR2 FQNEAQ. With V trimmed by 5 bases and J by 3 bases, 13 bases remained unmatched. The CDR3 spans 16 residues. Using reference TRBV7-8 and TRBJ2-7 for the parts outside the CDR3, the full variable domain is GAGVSQSPRYKVAKRGQDVALRCDPISGHVSLFWYQQALGQGPEFLTYFQNEAQLDKSGLPSDRFFAERPEGSVSTLKIQRTQQEDSAVYLCASSPRVRTGNYEQYFGPGTRLTVT.

This rearrangement joins TRBV4-2 to TRBJ1-2; 9 bases agree with TRBD1. Germline CDR1 LGHNA, CDR2 YNFKEQ. This CDR3 has 14 residues. Germline trimming cut 6 bases from V and 5 bases from J; bases unmatched to any gene: 7. Here the CDR3 reads CASRADRGFYGYTF. The CDR3 DNA reads TGTGCCAGCAGGGCGGACAGGGGTTTTTATGGCTACACCTTC.

The J gene is TRBJ2-5, the V gene TRBV30; no definite D call. Germline assignment: CDR1 GTSNPN and CDR2 SVGIG (reference sequence). CDR3 length equals 13 residues. The germline V and J ends were trimmed by 0 bases and 7 bases, with 12 bases remaining between them. The CDR3 DNA reads as TGTGCCTGGAGTGTACGCCCGAGTGGGACCCAGTACTTC. Its translation is CAWSVRPSGTQYF.

This clone was counted only a few times. The chain recombines TRBV11-1 with TRBJ1-1, with 8 nucleotides matching TRBD1. Losses at the gene ends were 2 bases for V and 3 bases for J; bases not matched to a gene: 8. Germline V lookup: CDR1 SGHAT, CDR2 FQDESV (reference sequence). The CDR3 runs to 16 residues. The CDR3 protein is CASSLYSGQGDTEAFF. The CDR3 nucleotides read TGTGCCAGCAGCTTATATTCCGGACAGGGAGACACTGAAGCTTTCTTT.

This chain joins TRBV4-2 and TRBJ2-7, with 9 bases that match TRBD1. V lost 1 base and J lost 0; bases outside the gene matches: 7. The germline V gene has CDR1 LGHNA and CDR2 YNFKEQ. The CDR3 sequence is 17 residues long. CDR3 DNA: TGTGCCAGCAGCCAAGCTAGTACAGGGGGCGTCTCCTACGAGCAGTACTTC. It yields the protein CASSQASTGGVSYEQYF.

V is TRBV28 and J is TRBJ2-2, with D unclear. The CDR3 runs 15 residues. Between the trimmed V and J ends, which lost 6 bases and 1 base, there was a span of 12 bases. Germline V gene lookup returns CDR1 MDHEN and CDR2 SYDVKM. The CDR3 spells CASSRSDRNTGELFF. In nucleotides, the CDR3 is TGTGCCAGCAGCCGTTCAGATCGGAACACCGGGGAGCTGTTTTTT.

This clone was counted only a few times. This chain connects TRBV7-2 to TRBJ2-7; 11 bases match TRBD1. This CDR3 spans 15 amino acids. Germline V gene data show CDR1 as SGHTA and CDR2 as FQGNSA. Trimming removed 3 bases from V and 2 bases from J; junction bases left unmatched: 3. Here the CDR3 DNA reads TGTGCCAGCAGCTTTTTGGACAGGGGGCCCTACGAGCAGTACTTC. This encodes CASSFLDRGPYEQYF.

The V gene is TRBV30, the J gene TRBJ1-6; D unclear. Germline V gives CDR1 GTSNPN, CDR2 SVGIG (reference sequence). Trimming took 2 bases from V and 0 from J, leaving 5 bases between them. This CDR3 is 14 amino acids long. DNA of the CDR3: TGTGCCTGGAGTCAAGGCTCCTATAATTCACCCCTCCACTTT. Its protein product is CAWSQGSYNSPLHF. Full variable domain (missing parts from reference TRBV30 and TRBJ1-6): SQTIHQWPATLVQPVGSPLSLECTVEGTSNPNLYWYRQAAGRGLQLLFYSVGIGQISSEVPQNLSASRPQDRQFILSSKKLLLSDSGFYLCAWSQGSYNSPLHFGNGTRLTVT.

The chain employs TRBV7-2 and TRBJ2-3; the D is unclear. Germline CDR1 and CDR2: SGHTA and FQGNSA. Trimming shortened V by 5 bases and J by 3 bases, and 15 bases separated the two germline ends. This CDR3 comprises 15 residues. The CDR3 DNA follows: TGTGCCAGCAGCCCTACACCCGGCAGGACAGATACGCAGTATTTT. Its translation is CASSPTPGRTDTQYF.

CDR3 sequence reads: CASRLRGTANTEAFF. DNA for the CDR3: TGTGCCAGCAGACTTAGAGGGACAGCTAACACTGAAGCTTTCTTT. The chain joins TRBV2 to TRBJ1-1; 7 bases line up with TRBD1. The junction had 9 bases not matched to a gene; V was cut back by 6 bases and J by 2 bases. The CDR3 is made up of 15 amino acids. Looked up from germline, CDR1 is SNHLY and CDR2 is FYNNEI.

V gene TRBV7-2 combines with J gene TRBJ2-1, with 10 bases matching TRBD2. The CDR3 runs to 18 residues. The ends lost 3 bases at V and 4 bases at J; junction bases unmatched: 12. Per germline, CDR1 SGHTA and CDR2 FQGNSA. CDR3 sequence (DNA): TGTGCCAGCAGCTTTCTAAGCGGACTAGCGGCCCTTTACAATGAGCAGTTCTTC. Translating gives CASSFLSGLAALYNEQFF.